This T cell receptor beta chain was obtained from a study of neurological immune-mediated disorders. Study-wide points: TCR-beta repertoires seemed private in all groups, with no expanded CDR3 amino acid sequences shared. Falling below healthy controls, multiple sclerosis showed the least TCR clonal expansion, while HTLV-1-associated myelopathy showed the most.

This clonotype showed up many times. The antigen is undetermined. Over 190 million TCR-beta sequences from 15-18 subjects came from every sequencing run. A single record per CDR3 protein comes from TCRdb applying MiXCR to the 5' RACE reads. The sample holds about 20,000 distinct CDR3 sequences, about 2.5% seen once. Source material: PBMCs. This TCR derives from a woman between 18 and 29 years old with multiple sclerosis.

The CDR3 nucleotides read TGTGCCAGCAGCGAATCAAGCCGGGACGAAGCTTTCTTT. Translated, it gives CASSESSRDEAFF. J is TRBJ1-1 and V is TRBV7-3; TRBD1 might be the D (5 bases). Trimming removed 5 bases at V and 8 bases at J, with 15 bases between. Germline lookup yields CDR1 SGHTA and CDR2 FQGTGA. This CDR3 is built from 13 residues.